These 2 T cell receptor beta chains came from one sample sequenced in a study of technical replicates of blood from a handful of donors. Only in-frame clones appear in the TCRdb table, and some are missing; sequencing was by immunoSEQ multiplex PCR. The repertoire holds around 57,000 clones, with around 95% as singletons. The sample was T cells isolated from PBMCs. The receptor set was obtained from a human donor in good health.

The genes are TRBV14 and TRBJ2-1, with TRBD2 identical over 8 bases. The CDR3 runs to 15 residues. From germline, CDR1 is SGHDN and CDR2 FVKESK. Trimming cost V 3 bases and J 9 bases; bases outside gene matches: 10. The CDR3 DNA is TGTGCCAGCAGCCAGACCCTAGGGACTAGGTCTGAGCAGTTCTTC. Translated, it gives CASSQTLGTRSEQFF.

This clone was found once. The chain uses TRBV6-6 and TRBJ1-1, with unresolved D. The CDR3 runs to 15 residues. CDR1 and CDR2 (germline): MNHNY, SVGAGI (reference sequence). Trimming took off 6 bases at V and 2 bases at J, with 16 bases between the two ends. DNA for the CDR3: TGTGCCAGCAGGAAAGACGGGTCGGGAAACACTGAAGCTTTCTTT. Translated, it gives CASRKDGSGNTEAFF.